The text below deals with one T cell receptor beta chain. No antigen is known for it. The sample holds no much larger clone one base away, and base qualities are not on file. This sample stems from a study of shared clonotypes between healthy human individuals (dated by TCRdb to 2020 to 2021). Describing the broader study: The cohort comprised a couple of women and a few men aged 18 to 49 years. Each donor's leukapheresis produced roughly between about 0.8 and 8.9 billion PBMCs. For each donor, three plates each were used for CD4 naive and CD4 memory, two plates were used for CD8 naive, and one plate was used for CD8 memory. Blood TCR repertoires of five healthy adults were deeply sequenced to estimate repertoire size and the extent of clonotype sharing between individuals. To increase sequencing depth and limit assay-specific biases, different laboratories used diverse techniques to prepare libraries and sequence TCR repertoires. The paper as a whole reports these results and caveats: About 4.5% of naive CD4, approximately 3.7% of naive CD8, about 2.1% of memory CD4, and about 0.4% of memory CD8 clonotypes were shared across a few donors. Because the study included a small number of donors, the genetic and exposure-history diversity represented was limited. Based on pairwise subsampling, the degree of clonotype sharing among donors was expected to be affected by sequencing depth. Estimated clonotype richness was generally larger for naive than for memory subsets. Sampling was limited to blood, and TCR repertoires in tissue likely differ from TCR repertoires in blood. Even with the large sequencing depth, rarefaction of the sorted-subset datasets indicated that sequencing was incomplete. Compared with non-shared clonotypes, clonotypes shared by all four sorted-subset donors had higher generation probabilities.

Donors were healthy HIV-negative adults with no recently reported acute infections or vaccinations. Only Caucasian adults living in Nashville, Tennessee, USA were represented among the donors. CD4+ T cells were enriched through magnetic negative selection, after which naive cells were positively selected on CD45RA and the remaining negative fraction served as the memory subset. Blood was obtained by leukapheresis, after which PBMCs were separated by Ficoll-Histopaque density gradient centrifugation and cryopreserved in liquid nitrogen vapor phase. Analytical flow cytometry was used to check the purity and quantity of every magnetically sorted T cell population. From each sorted fraction, genomic DNA was isolated and quantified by UV absorbance on a Nanodrop 2000c. The V and J ends are trimmed by 7 bases and 4 bases, leaving 13 bases between them. Looking up the germline V gene yields CDR1 MDHEN and CDR2 SYDVKM. The CDR3 covers 14 residues, taking in both the cysteine and the phenylalanine. Of all the DNA, just the CDR3 is kept, 42 bases in frame from base 1.

Using the deep immunoSEQ assay, multiplex PCR amplified TCR CDR3 regions from genomic DNA. Extracted genomic DNA from each cell subset was distributed evenly across all wells of several immunoSEQ 96-well plates, and each plate was treated as a replicate. For sorted subsets, each replicate PCR was loaded with 150 to 250 ng genomic DNA, equivalent to roughly 30,000 T cell genomes. The purified libraries were quantified using a Qubit 3.0 fluorometer, sized with a Bioanalyzer 2100, and then quantified again using the KAPA Library Quantification kit. Every immunoSEQ 96-well plate was sequenced on a dedicated single-read 150-cycle Illumina NextSeq 550 flow cell. The paper's processing steps were these. Because the immunoSEQ output held only junctional sequences and lacked quality scores, the filtering could not match the filtering applied to full-length reads. Sequences were annotated with PyIR, a Python wrapper for IgBLAST v1.9, and V/J genes and CDR3 were assigned using IMGT germline references. Reads were filtered out if the reads had weak V/J assignments (E-value above 1e-6), no CDR3, stop codons, out-of-frame junctions, or ambiguous translated residues. A V3J clonotype was defined by an identical inferred V gene, J gene, and CDR3 amino acid sequence. Percentage overlap between repertoires was computed as shared unique clonotypes divided by the size of the smaller repertoire. RTK rarefaction, the Chao1 estimator, and Recon v2.1 estimates of unobserved clonotypes were used to assess repertoire richness. Generation probabilities were computed with OLGA for all TCRbeta clonotypes obtained by the gDNA method from several donors. In its TCRdb copy, this immuneACCESS table keeps in-frame sequences only and misses some clones. Where compared with another copy, unresolved V genes explain less than half of these, and the others have no known cause. Clone size and V and J calls were adopted from that table, with D and trimming inferred from the DNA. The sample includes about 700,000 clones, with around 72% observed a single time. The top ten clonotypes cover roughly 1.7% of the sample.

The source of this sequence is a woman in her twenties or thirties in good health. The chain employs TRBV28 and TRBJ2-2, with TRBD1 as a weak D call on 5 bases. The sample was memory CD4+ T cells sorted from blood. The meaning of the sample's cell subset or site label: CD45RA-negative fraction. The DNA reads TGTGCCAGCACTTCGGCAGGGATCACCGGGGAGCTGTTTTTT. Translation gives CASTSAGITGELFF.